This T cell receptor (beta chain) was found in a study of technical replicates of blood from several donors. This table comes from immunoSEQ multiplex PCR, and its TCRdb copy is limited to in-frame clones, with some not included. The repertoire consists of tens of thousands of clones, with around 94% occurring once and the leading ten covering about 0.24%. Looked up from germline, CDR1 is MGHRA and CDR2 is YSYEKL. The trim removed 4 bases at V and 1 base at J, leaving 3 bases unmatched. The length of the CDR3 is 14 residues. The material sequenced was T cells isolated from PBMCs. This chain uses TRBV4-1 with TRBJ1-1, with TRBD1 matching over 7 bases. This receptor was obtained from a human donor in good health. CDR3 sequence: CASSRQGGNTEAFF. CDR3 bases: TGCGCCAGCAGCCGCCAGGGGGGGAACACTGAAGCTTTCTTT.